The T cell receptor (beta chain) under discussion was sequenced for a study of blood T cell repertoires in COVID-19. Across the study: Collection of acute and convalescent COVID-19 samples took place in the United States, Italy and Spain. Sources were T cells, B-cell-depleted T cells, or PBMCs; the material itself was cDNA or gDNA.

The CDR3 is made up of 14 amino acids. V lost 0 bases and J 6 bases, leaving 14 bases between the germline ends. Germline V lookup: CDR1 GTSNPN, CDR2 SVGIG (reference sequence). This clone was seen a single time. Authors' methods: From reference gene primer amplification, estimates of nucleated cell counts were derived. Clones were read by immunoSEQ multiplex PCR, and TCRdb kept only the in-frame ones, dropping some. The V and J calls and clone size were taken over from that table, and D and trimming were inferred from the DNA. The data hold 100,000 or so clones, with about 86% observed a single time.

The TCR was taken from a woman aged 55-75 years in a cohort sampled during active or convalescent COVID-19. Sequenced material: peripheral blood. This chain uses TRBV30 with TRBJ1-2; TRBD1 is a possible D gene (5 bases). The CDR3 is CAWSVPGGLNGYTF. The CDR3 DNA reads TGTGCCTGGAGTGTCCCCGGGGGTCTAAATGGCTACACCTTC.